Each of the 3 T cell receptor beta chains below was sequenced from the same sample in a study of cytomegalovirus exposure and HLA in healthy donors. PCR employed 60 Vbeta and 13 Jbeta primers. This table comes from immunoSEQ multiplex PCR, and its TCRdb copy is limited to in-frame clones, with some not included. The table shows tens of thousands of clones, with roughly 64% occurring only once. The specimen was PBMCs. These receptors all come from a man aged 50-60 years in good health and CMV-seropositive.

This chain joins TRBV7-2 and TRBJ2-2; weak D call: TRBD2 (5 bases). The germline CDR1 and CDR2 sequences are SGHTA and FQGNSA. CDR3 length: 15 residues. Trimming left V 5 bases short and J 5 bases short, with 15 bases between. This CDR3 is CASSPEASGTGELFF. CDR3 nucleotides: TGTGCCAGCAGCCCGGAGGCTAGTGGTACCGGGGAGCTGTTTTTT.

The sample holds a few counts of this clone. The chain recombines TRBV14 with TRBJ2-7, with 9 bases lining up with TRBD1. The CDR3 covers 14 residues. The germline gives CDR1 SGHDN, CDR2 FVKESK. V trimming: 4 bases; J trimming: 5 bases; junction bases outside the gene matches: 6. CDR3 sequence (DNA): TGTGCCAGCAGCCTCGGACAGGGGTTCGACGAGCAGTACTTC. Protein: CASSLGQGFDEQYF.

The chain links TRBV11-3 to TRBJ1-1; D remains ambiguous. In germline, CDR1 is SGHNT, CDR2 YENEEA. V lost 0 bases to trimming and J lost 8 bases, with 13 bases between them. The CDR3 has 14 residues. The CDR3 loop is CASSLDLPDTEAFF. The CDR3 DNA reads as TGTGCCAGCAGCTTAGATCTTCCAGATACCGAAGCTTTCTTT.